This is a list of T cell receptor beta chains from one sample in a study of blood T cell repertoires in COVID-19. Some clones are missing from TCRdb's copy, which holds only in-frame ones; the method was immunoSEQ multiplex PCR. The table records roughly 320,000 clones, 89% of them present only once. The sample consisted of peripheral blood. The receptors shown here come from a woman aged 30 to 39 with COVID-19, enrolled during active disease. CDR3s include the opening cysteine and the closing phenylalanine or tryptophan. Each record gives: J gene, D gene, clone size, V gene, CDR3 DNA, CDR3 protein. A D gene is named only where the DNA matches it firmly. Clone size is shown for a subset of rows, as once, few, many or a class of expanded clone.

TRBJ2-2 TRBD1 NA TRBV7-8 TGTGCCAGCAGACCGGACAGGGTGGGGGCGGCCGGGGAGCTGTTTTTT CASRPDRVGAAGELFF
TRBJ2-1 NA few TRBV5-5 TGTGCCAGCAGCTTGGACGGGGATTCCTACAATGAGCAGTTCTTC CASSLDGDSYNEQFF
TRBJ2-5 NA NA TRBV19 TGTGCCAGTAGAGGGCCCGGGGGGCCAAAAGAGACCCAGTACTTC CASRGPGGPKETQYF
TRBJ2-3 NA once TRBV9 TGTGCCAGCAGCCACGGCGAGGGGGGGGCGGGAGATACGCAGTATTTT CASSHGEGGAGDTQYF
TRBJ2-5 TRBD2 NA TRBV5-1 TGCGCCAGCAGTCCGGGGGGCCAAGAGACCCAGTACTTC CASSPGGQETQYF
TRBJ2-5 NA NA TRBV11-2 TGTGCCAGCAGCCCAGACTGGGTTTACCAAGAGACCCAGTACTTC CASSPDWVYQETQYF
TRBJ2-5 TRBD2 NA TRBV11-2 TGTGCCAGCAGCTTCTTTTCCGGGACTAGCGGGGGCCTCCAAGAGACCCAGTACTTC CASSFFSGTSGGLQETQYF
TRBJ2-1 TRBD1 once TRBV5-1 TGCGCCAGCAGCTTACAGGGGGCGCTTAATGAGCAGTTCTTC CASSLQGALNEQFF
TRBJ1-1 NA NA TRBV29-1 TGCAGCGCAGGGGACACTGAAGCTTTCTTT CSAGDTEAFF
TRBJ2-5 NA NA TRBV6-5 TGTGCCAGCAGCCCCAGCTCAGGGAAGGAGACCCAGTACTTC CASSPSSGKETQYF
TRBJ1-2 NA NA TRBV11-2 TGTGCCAGCAGCTTATTTGTCTCAGGGTCCTTGGGAGGCTACACCTTC CASSLFVSGSLGGYTF
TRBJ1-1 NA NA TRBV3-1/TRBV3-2 TGTGCCAGCAGCCCGCGGACAGCGAACACTGAAGCTTTCTTT CASSPRTANTEAFF
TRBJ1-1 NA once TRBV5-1 TGCGCCAGCAGGGAAGTCGGTAGGGGTACTGAAGCTTTCTTT CASREVGRGTEAFF
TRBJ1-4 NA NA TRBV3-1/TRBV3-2 TGTGCCAGCAGCCAGTCGACGGGTGGGGAAAAACTGTTTTTT CASSQSTGGEKLFF
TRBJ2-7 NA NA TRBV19 TGTGCCAGTAGTATAGCAGTCAACTACGAGCAGTACTTC CASSIAVNYEQYF
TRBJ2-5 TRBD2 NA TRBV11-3 TGTGCCAGCAGGCAGACCGACGGGGGGTCCCAAGAGACCCAGTACTTC CASRQTDGGSQETQYF
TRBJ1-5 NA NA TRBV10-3 TGTGCCTCCCGTCCGGAGTCGTATAGCAATCAGCCCCAGCATTTT CASRPESYSNQPQHF
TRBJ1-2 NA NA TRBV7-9 TGTGCCAGCAGCTTGCGCTCAGAGGGCTATGGCTACACCTTC CASSLRSEGYGYTF
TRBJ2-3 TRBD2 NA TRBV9 TGTGCCAGCAGCCCAGGCGGGGGGCCGGATACGCAGTATTTT CASSPGGGPDTQYF
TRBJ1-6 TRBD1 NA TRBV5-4 TGTGCCAGCAGCTGGGACAGAGATAATTCACCCCTCCACTTT CASSWDRDNSPLHF
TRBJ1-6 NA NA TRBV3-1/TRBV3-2 TGTGCCAGCAGCCTCGTTAATTCACCCCTCCACTTT CASSLVNSPLHF
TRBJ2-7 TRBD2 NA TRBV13 TGTGCCACGGTCGAGCTGACTAGCGGAAACTACGAGCAGTACTTC CATVELTSGNYEQYF
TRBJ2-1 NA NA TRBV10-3 TGTGCCATCAGTCAGGGGCTACGGGAGCAGTTCTTC CAISQGLREQFF
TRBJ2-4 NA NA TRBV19 TGTGCCAGTAGTATTTTTGAAGGGAGTCTAGCCAAAAACATTCAGTACTTC CASSIFEGSLAKNIQYF
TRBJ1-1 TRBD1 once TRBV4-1 TGCGCCAGCAGCCATCGGGACAGCGAGGAAGCTTTCTTT CASSHRDSEEAFF
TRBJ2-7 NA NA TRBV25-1 TGTGCCAGCAGTGCCCAATCGGGGTCCACCTACGAGCAGTACTTC CASSAQSGSTYEQYF
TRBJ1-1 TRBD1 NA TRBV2 TGTGCCACCAGACAGGGGGCCTCATCCTTTGGGACTGAAGCTTTCTTT CATRQGASSFGTEAFF
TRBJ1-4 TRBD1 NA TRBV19 TGTGCCAGTAGTATCCCAGGGGGGACTAATGAAAAACTGTTTTTT CASSIPGGTNEKLFF
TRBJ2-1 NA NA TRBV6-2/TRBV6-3 TGTGCCAGCAGTAAACGGGGGGCCCCCTACAATGAGCAGTTCTTC CASSKRGAPYNEQFF
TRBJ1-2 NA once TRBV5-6 TGTGCCAGCAGCCCAGGTCGGGGTGAATATGGCTACACCTTC CASSPGRGEYGYTF
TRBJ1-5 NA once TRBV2 TGTGCCAGCAGCTACCCCTTAAATCAGCCCCAGCATTTT CASSYPLNQPQHF
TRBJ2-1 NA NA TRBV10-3 TGTGCCATCAGTGGGGGAGGACTGGGCCTCAATGAGCAGTTCTTC CAISGGGLGLNEQFF
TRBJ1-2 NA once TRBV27 TGTGCCAGCAGTTTAGGGAATAGGGGTGCCTATGGCTACACCTTC CASSLGNRGAYGYTF
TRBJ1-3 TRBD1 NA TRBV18 TGTGCCAGCTCATTACAGGGGACGGGAGGAAACACCATATATTTT CASSLQGTGGNTIYF
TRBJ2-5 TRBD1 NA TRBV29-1 TGCAGCGTTCGGACAGGGGGCACCCTAACCCCCGGGGAGACCCAGTACTTC CSVRTGGTLTPGETQYF
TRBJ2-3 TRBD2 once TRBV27 TGTGCCAGCAGTTTGGGCGGGGGGCGACGCACAGATACGCAGTATTTT CASSLGGGRRTDTQYF
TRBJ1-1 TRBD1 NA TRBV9 TGTGCCAGCAGCGTAGTTCCGGGACAGGGGAGGAGAATGAACACTGAAGCTTTCTTT CASSVVPGQGRRMNTEAFF
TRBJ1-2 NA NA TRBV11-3 TGTGCCAGCAGCTCCTTGGAGGGCTATGGCTACACCTTC CASSSLEGYGYTF
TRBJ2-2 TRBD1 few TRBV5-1 TGCGCCAGCAGCTTGGCCGGGAACAGGGGGAACACCGGGGAGCTGTTTTTT CASSLAGNRGNTGELFF
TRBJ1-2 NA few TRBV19 TGTGCCAGTAGACAGGGAACTATTGCGGGCTACACCTTC CASRQGTIAGYTF
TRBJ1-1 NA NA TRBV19 TGTGCCAGTAGTATTGTGAGCCTTAACACTGAAGCTTTCTTT CASSIVSLNTEAFF
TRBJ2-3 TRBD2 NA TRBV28 TGTGCCAGCAGTCGGACTAGCGGGGGCACAGATACGCAGTATTTT CASSRTSGGTDTQYF